This T cell receptor (beta chain) appears in the sequencing data of a study of CD8 T cells in ankylosing spondylitis. Overall study findings and caveats: Some motif variants were previously reported in reactive arthritis synovial fluid and blood. Significant enrichment of disease-linked clones was reportedly seen in matched ankylosing spondylitis synovial fluid. Disease-linked clones had a CD8+ phenotype and relatively low frequency in peripheral blood. Ankylosing spondylitis blood appeared to be characterized by a TCR beta motif of several highly homologous variants.

5'-RACE, quantitative and with molecular barcodes, yielded the TCR beta libraries. TCRdb passed the 5' RACE reads through MiXCR, listing each CDR3 protein once. The sample includes fewer than 550,000 distinct CDR3 sequences, over 4% of them seen just once. In its sample, this clonotype was seen many times. Its matching antigen is unknown. CDR1 is LGHNT and CDR2 is FRNRAP in the germline V gene. Trimming removed 6 bases at V and 1 base at J, with 18 bases between. CDR3 length equals 17 residues. V is TRBV12-5 and J is TRBJ2-2; a weak D match, TRBD1 (5 bases). Sequenced material: blood, either unsorted or a sorted T cell fraction (not recorded which). The clonotype was recovered from a male donor with ankylosing spondylitis. CDR3: CASGTDAFTGNTGELFF. The CDR3, as DNA: TGTGCTAGTGGCACGGACGCCTTTACAGGGAACACCGGGGAGCTGTTTTTT.